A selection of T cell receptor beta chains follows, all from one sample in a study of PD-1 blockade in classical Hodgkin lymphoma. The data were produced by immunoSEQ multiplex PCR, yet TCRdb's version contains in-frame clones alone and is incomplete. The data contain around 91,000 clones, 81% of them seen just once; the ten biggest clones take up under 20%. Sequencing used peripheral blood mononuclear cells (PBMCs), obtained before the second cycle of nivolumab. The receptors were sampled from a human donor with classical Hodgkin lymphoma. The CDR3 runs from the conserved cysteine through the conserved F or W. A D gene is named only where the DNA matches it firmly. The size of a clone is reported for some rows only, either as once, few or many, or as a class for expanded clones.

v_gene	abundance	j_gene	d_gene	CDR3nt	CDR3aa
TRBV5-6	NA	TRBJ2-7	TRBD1	TGTGCCAGCAGCCAGACAGGGTCCCGTGCGCAGCAGTACTTC	CASSQTGSRAQQYF
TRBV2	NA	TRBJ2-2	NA	TGTGCCAGCACCTACAGCACCGGGGAGCTGTTTTTT	CASTYSTGELFF
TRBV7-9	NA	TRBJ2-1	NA	TGTGCCAGCAGCTTACGGAGGGATAGCTCCTACAATGAGCAGTTCTTC	CASSLRRDSSYNEQFF
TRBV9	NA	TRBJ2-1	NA	TGTGCCAGCACCACAGGGCGTAGCTCCTACAATGAGCAGTTCTTC	CASTTGRSSYNEQFF
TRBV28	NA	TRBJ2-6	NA	TGTGCCAGCATCAAATCCAGGGTCGGGGCCAACGTCCTGACTTTC	CASIKSRVGANVLTF
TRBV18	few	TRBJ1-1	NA	TGTGCCAGCTCACAGGGGGGCGACACTGAAGCTTTCTTT	CASSQGGDTEAFF
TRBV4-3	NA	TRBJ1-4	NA	TGCGCCAGCAGCCAAGATCTGTTGTTGAAGAGTACGCTGTTTTTT	CASSQDLLLKSTLFF
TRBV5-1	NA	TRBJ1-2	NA	TGCGCCAGCAGCCCCCGGACCGCCGCCGCGGGCTATGGCTACACCTTC	CASSPRTAAAGYGYTF
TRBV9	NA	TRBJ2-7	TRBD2	TGTGCCAGCAACGAAGCGGGAGGGAGCGAGCAGTACTTC	CASNEAGGSEQYF
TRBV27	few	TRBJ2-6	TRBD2	TGTGCCAGCAGTCCAGATGGGACTAGCGGGAGGACCCAGGGTGGGGCCAACGTCCTGACTTTC	CASSPDGTSGRTQGGANVLTF
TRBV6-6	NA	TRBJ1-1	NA	TGTGCCAGCAGTTACGAGGGGAGGACTGAAGCTTTCTTT	CASSYEGRTEAFF
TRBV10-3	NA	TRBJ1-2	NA	TGTGCCATCAGTGAGTTTCCGGGTGGCTACACCTTC	CAISEFPGGYTF
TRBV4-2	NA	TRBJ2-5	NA	TGTGCCAGCAGCCACTCCGGGACGGTCCAAGAGACCCAGTACTTC	CASSHSGTVQETQYF
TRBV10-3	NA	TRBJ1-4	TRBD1	TGTGCCACCTCACAGGGGGCCCAGAGTGAAAAACTGTTTTTT	CATSQGAQSEKLFF
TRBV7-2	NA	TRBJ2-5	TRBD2	TGTGCCAGCAGCTTAGATGGTGGCGGGAGCGAGACCCAGTACTTC	CASSLDGGGSETQYF
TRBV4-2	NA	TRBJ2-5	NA	TGTGCCAGCAGCCAAGATCAGAAAGAGACCCAGTACTTC	CASSQDQKETQYF
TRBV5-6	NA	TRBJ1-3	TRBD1	TGTGCCAGCACTTTTGCCACAGGGGTAGGAAACACCATATATTTT	CASTFATGVGNTIYF
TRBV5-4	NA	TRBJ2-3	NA	TGTGCCAGCAGCTTAGGACCAGGGTCCGGCACAGATACGCAGTATTTT	CASSLGPGSGTDTQYF
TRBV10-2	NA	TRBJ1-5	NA	TGCGCCAGCAGTGTAGCGGTTACGAATCAGCCCCAGCATTTT	CASSVAVTNQPQHF
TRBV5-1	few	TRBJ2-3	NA	TGCGCCAGCAGCTTGGGACCGAGCACAGATACGCAGTATTTT	CASSLGPSTDTQYF
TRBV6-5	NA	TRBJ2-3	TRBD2	TGTGCCAGCAGTTACCAACCTAGCGGGGCAACAGATACGCAGTATTTT	CASSYQPSGATDTQYF
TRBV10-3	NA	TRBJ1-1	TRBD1	TGTGCCATCAGCCCCAAGGGGGCGCGGACTGAAGCTTTCTTT	CAISPKGARTEAFF
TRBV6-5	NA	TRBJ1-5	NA	TGTGCCAGCAGTTACTCAGTTTTGGGACAGCCCCAGCATTTT	CASSYSVLGQPQHF
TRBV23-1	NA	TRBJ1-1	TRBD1	TGCGCCAGCAGTCAATCTATAAGGACAGGGGTTGAAGCTTTCTTT	CASSQSIRTGVEAFF
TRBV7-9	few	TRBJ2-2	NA	TGTGCCAGCAGCTTAGAAGGAATCGGTCGGGAGCTGTTTTTT	CASSLEGIGRELFF
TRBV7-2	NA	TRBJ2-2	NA	TGTGCCAGCAGCAATAAGCGGTCCGGGGAGCTGTTTTTT	CASSNKRSGELFF
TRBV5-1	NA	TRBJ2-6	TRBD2	TGCGCCAGCAGCAAATCCGGGACTAGCGGGACAACAGGGGCCAACGTCCTGACTTTC	CASSKSGTSGTTGANVLTF
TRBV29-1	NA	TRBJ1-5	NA	TGCAGCGTTGATCCGGGTAGGGGTCAGCCCCAGCATTTT	CSVDPGRGQPQHF
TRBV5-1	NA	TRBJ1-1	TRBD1	TGCGCCAGCAGCCAGGGACAGCGGAACACTGAAGCTTTCTTT	CASSQGQRNTEAFF
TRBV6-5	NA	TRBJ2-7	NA	TGTGCCAGCAGTCCCCAGCTTGGGACCTACGAGCAGTACTTC	CASSPQLGTYEQYF
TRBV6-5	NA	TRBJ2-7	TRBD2	TGTGCCAGCACCAGAGCGGGAGCATCCTACGAGCAGTACTTC	CASTRAGASYEQYF
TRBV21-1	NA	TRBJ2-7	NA	TGTGCCAGCAGCAGCGCGGGCGAGCAGTACTTC	CASSSAGEQYF
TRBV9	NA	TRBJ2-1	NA	TGTGCCAGCAGCGTAGGCTCCTACAATGAGCAGTTCTTC	CASSVGSYNEQFF
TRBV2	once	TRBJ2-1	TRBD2	TGTGCCAGCAGTGAAGCGATTGGGAGGGTGTACAATGAGCAGTTCTTC	CASSEAIGRVYNEQFF
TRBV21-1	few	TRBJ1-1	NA	TGTGCCAGCAGCTCTTTCCCACGTATGCGGAACACTGAAGCTTTCTTT	CASSSFPRMRNTEAFF
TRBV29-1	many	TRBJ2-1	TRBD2	TGCAGCGTTGGCAGCGCGGGAGGGTCCTACAATGAGCAGTTCTTC	CSVGSAGGSYNEQFF
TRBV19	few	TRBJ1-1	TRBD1	TGTGCCAGTAGTATTTTCCGGGCACAGGGGGTAGATGAAGCTTTCTTT	CASSIFRAQGVDEAFF
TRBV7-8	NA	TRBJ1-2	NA	TGTGCCAGCAGCTTATCACCAGGGGCGATCGGTGGCTACACCTTC	CASSLSPGAIGGYTF
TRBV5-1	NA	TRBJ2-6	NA	TGCGCCAGCAGCTTGGACAGCAACTCTGGGGCCAACGTCCTGACTTTC	CASSLDSNSGANVLTF
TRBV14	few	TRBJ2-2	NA	TGTGCCAGCAGCCAAGCCCTCTGGGGGACCGGGGAGCTGTTTTTT	CASSQALWGTGELFF
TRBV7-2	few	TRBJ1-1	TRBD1	TGTGCCAGCAGCTTAGCGCCACAGGGGGGCCTTCGAAGGAACACTGAAGCTTTCTTT	CASSLAPQGGLRRNTEAFF
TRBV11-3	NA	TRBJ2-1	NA	TGTGCCAGCAGCTTAGACGAGTCCCGAGTTGGGGACAATGAGCAGTTCTTC	CASSLDESRVGDNEQFF